The 13 T cell receptor beta chains below come from one sample, sequenced in a study of blood T cell repertoires in COVID-19. TCRdb's copy holds only in-frame clones and misses some; the assay was immunoSEQ multiplex PCR. The sample includes about 240,000 clones, 70% to 90% of them seen just once. Sequenced material: peripheral blood. The receptor source for this set is an older woman with active or convalescent COVID-19.

The table lists this clone with a few counts. This chain joins TRBV5-1 and TRBJ1-1, with TRBD1 identical over 7 bases. V lost 5 bases to trimming and J lost 4 bases; unmatched junction nucleotides: 8. CDR3 length: 14 residues. Germline V CDR1 and CDR2: SGHRS, YFSETQ. DNA for the CDR3: TGCGCCAGCAGTCACACAGGGGAAGGCACTGAAGCTTTCTTT. Residues: CASSHTGEGTEAFF. Full variable domain (outside the CDR3, taken from reference TRBV5-1 and TRBJ1-1): KAGVTQTPRYLIKTRGQQVTLSCSPISGHRSVSWYQQTPGQGLQFLFEYFSETQRNKGNFPGRFSGRQFSNSRSEMNVSTLELGDSALYLCASSHTGEGTEAFFGQGTRLTVV.

The chain uses TRBV3-1 (or the pseudogene TRBV3-2) and TRBJ1-1, with D possibly being TRBD1 (6 bases). The CDR3 totals 14 residues. Germline CDR1 and CDR2: LGHDT and YNNKEL (reference sequence). Trimming removed 3 bases from V and 6 bases from J, with 14 bases in between. CDR3 nucleotide sequence: TGTGCCAGCAGCCAGCGGGCCAGGGGCTCTGAAGCTTTCTTT. Its protein product is CASSQRARGSEAFF.

The chain links TRBV4-3 to TRBJ2-3; TRBD2 is a possible D gene (6 bases). The CDR3 totals 16 residues. The germline CDR1 and CDR2 sequences are LGHNA and YSLEER. The germline V and J ends were trimmed by 0 bases and 1 base, with 11 bases remaining between them. CDR3: CASSQEGGDGTDTQYF. The CDR3 DNA is TGCGCCAGCAGCCAAGAAGGAGGGGACGGCACAGATACGCAGTATTTT.

V usage is TRBV10-1 and J usage is TRBJ2-7, with D maybe TRBD2 (5 bases). From germline, CDR1 is WNHNN and CDR2 SYGVQD (reference sequence). V gave up 4 bases and J gave up 3 bases, with 7 bases separating them. This CDR3 spans 12 amino acids. This CDR3 is CASSAGIYEQYF. The CDR3 nucleotides are TGCGCCAGCAGTGCCGGGATCTACGAGCAGTACTTC.

The V gene is TRBV6-5, the J gene TRBJ1-6; D call uncertain. The ends were cut back, 6 bases at V and 5 bases at J, with 8 bases in the middle. CDR1 and CDR2 (germline): MNHEY, SVGAGI. The CDR3 covers 13 residues. The chain's CDR3 is CASRAGNNSPLHF. The CDR3 DNA reads TGTGCCAGCAGGGCGGGGAATAATTCACCCCTCCACTTT.

This clone has a handful of counts. The genes are TRBV19 and TRBJ1-1, with D tentatively TRBD1 (5 bases). Germline loops: CDR1 LNHDA, CDR2 SQIVND (reference sequence). Between the trimmed V and J ends, which lost 5 bases and 3 bases, there was a span of 13 bases. CDR3 length: 14 amino acids. The chain's CDR3 is CASSPPGDDTEAFF. The CDR3 DNA reads TGTGCCAGTAGTCCGCCGGGGGATGACACTGAAGCTTTCTTT.

Written as DNA, the CDR3 is TGTGCCAGCTCACGCCCTCAGGGGACATATGGCAATGAGCAGTTCTTC. Translating gives CASSRPQGTYGNEQFF. This sequence joins TRBV18 and TRBJ2-1, with D possibly TRBD1 on 6 matching bases. The CDR3 spans 16 residues. Trimming took off 4 bases at V and 6 bases at J, with 19 bases between the two ends. The germline gives CDR1 KGHSH, CDR2 LQKENI. Full variable domain (missing parts from reference TRBV18 and TRBJ2-1): NAGVMQNPRHLVRRRGQEARLRCSPMKGHSHVYWYRQLPEEGLKFMVYLQKENIIDESGMPKERFSAEFPKEGPSILRIQQVVRGDSAAYFCASSRPQGTYGNEQFFGPGTRLTVL.

The chain joins TRBV4-3 to TRBJ1-2, with unresolved D. Per the germline V gene, CDR1 is LGHNA and CDR2 is YSLEER. Deletions cut 4 bases from V and 5 bases from J, with 11 bases between. The CDR3 totals 13 residues. The CDR3 here is CASSPLGGYGYTF. The CDR3 bases are TGCGCCAGCAGCCCCTTGGGAGGGTATGGCTACACCTTC.

V usage is TRBV3-1 (or the pseudogene TRBV3-2) and J usage is TRBJ1-3; D gene uncertain. V lost 6 bases, J lost 0 bases, and 15 bases lay in between. Germline CDR1 and CDR2: LGHDT and YNNKEL (reference sequence). This CDR3 has 16 amino acids. CDR3 nucleotide sequence: TGTGCCAGCAGTCCCCGCGGTCTCGCCTCTGGAAACACCATATATTTT. Translation: CASSPRGLASGNTIYF.

The chain carries TRBV5-1 and TRBJ2-5; a weak D match, TRBD1 (5 bases). The ends were cut back, 0 bases at V and 3 bases at J, with 9 bases in the middle. The CDR3 is 14 amino acids. Germline CDR1 and CDR2: SGHRS and YFSETQ. CDR3 DNA sequence: TGCGCCAGCAGCTTGGTAACCAGGGAAGAGACCCAGTACTTC. This codes for CASSLVTREETQYF. Looking up the rest from reference TRBV5-1 and TRBJ2-5 gives the full variable domain: KAGVTQTPRYLIKTRGQQVTLSCSPISGHRSVSWYQQTPGQGLQFLFEYFSETQRNKGNFPGRFSGRQFSNSRSEMNVSTLELGDSALYLCASSLVTREETQYFGPGTRLLVL.

The CDR3 DNA is TGTGCCAGCACCCAAGTAAACTATGGCTACACCTTC. This translates into CASTQVNYGYTF. The chain recombines TRBV7-9 with TRBJ1-2; D is unresolved. Germline V gene lookup returns CDR1 SEHNR and CDR2 FQNEAQ (reference sequence). The CDR3 has 12 residues. The V gene lost 7 bases and the J gene lost 2 bases, with 8 bases spanning the gap.

CDR3 DNA sequence: TGTGCCAGCAGTTACTCGGGAGTCCGAGAAAAACTGTTTTTT. Translated: CASSYSGVREKLFF. This sequence joins TRBV6-5 and TRBJ1-4; D remains ambiguous. CDR1 is MNHEY, CDR2 SVGAGI, per germline. The CDR3 has 14 amino acids. V was cut by 0 bases and J by 8 bases, with 10 bases left in between.

This chain joins TRBV11-3 and TRBJ2-3, with 12 bases that match TRBD2. The CDR3 is 17 residues long. J lost 0 bases, V lost 4 bases, and 5 bases had no gene match. Germline lookup yields CDR1 SGHNT and CDR2 YENEEA. The CDR3 nucleotides are TGTGCCAGCAGCTCAGGACTAGCGGGGAAAAGCACAGATACGCAGTATTTT. This sequence encodes CASSSGLAGKSTDTQYF.